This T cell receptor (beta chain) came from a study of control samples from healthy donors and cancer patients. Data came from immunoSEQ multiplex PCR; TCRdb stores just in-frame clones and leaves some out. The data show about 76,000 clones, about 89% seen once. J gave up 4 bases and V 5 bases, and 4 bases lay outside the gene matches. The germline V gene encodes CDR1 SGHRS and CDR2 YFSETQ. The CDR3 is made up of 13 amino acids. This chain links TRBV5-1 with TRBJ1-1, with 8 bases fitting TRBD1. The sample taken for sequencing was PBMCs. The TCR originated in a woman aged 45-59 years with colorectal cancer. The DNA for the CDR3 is TGCGCCAGCAGATCAGGACAGGGCACTGAAGCTTTCTTT. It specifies CASRSGQGTEAFF.